The rows below give T cell receptor beta chains drawn from one sample of a study of control samples from healthy donors and cancer patients. The table came from immunoSEQ multiplex PCR; TCRdb's copy has only in-frame clones and leaves some out. The sample lists 100,000 to 130,000 clones, around four fifths seen once, with under 8.5% in the top ten. The material sequenced was blood. The receptors were sampled from a man in his late teens or twenties in good health. CDR3s leave out the opening cysteine and the closing phenylalanine or tryptophan.

v_gene	j_gene	CDR3aa
TRBV2	TRBJ2-5	ASSARETQY
TRBV6-5	TRBJ1-2	ASADIYGYT
TRBV6-2/TRBV6-3	TRBJ2-5	ASSTGLIQETQY
TRBV30	TRBJ2-3	AWSVGTGTDTQY
TRBV2	TRBJ1-2	ASTGQGPYGYT
TRBV5-1	TRBJ2-3	ASRSSGGVADTQY
TRBV19	TRBJ1-4	ASRDPGGRSFSNEKLF
TRBV25-1	TRBJ2-2	ATSRGAHGELF
TRBV28	TRBJ2-6	ASSGPGWWDSGANVLT
TRBV25-1	TRBJ1-5	ASSDLDQPQH
TRBV6-6	TRBJ2-5	ASSPSLAGAYQETQY
TRBV7-6	TRBJ1-5	ASSLRFGSNQPQH
TRBV6-4	TRBJ2-3	ASSVDPSTDTQY
TRBV25-1	TRBJ2-2	ASSVTKGGDTGELF
TRBV30	TRBJ2-2	AWNRGTGELF
TRBV27	TRBJ1-6	ASSILRSYNSPLH
TRBV2	TRBJ2-3	ASSTSGAATDTQY
TRBV18	TRBJ2-3	ASSRNSGDTDTQY
TRBV19	TRBJ1-6	ASSIDGQGGYSPLH
TRBV6-5	TRBJ1-2	ASSQAYGYT
TRBV19	TRBJ1-1	ASTLVGVSTEAF
TRBV6-5	TRBJ2-5	ASSYSGWRETQY
TRBV3-1/TRBV3-2	TRBJ1-4	ASSQAWTGVVEKLF
TRBV5-1	TRBJ1-1	ASSPRMNTEAF
TRBV10-3	TRBJ2-7	AIGSQGRNLWEQY
TRBV11-3	TRBJ2-7	ASSPRSGYEQY
TRBV13	TRBJ2-3	ASSSGIRYTDTQY
TRBV25-1	TRBJ1-1	ASSGTGGNTEAF
TRBV5-1	TRBJ1-1	ASSLAPQGNTEAF
TRBV7-2	TRBJ2-3	ASSETRDRGTDTQY
TRBV11-1	TRBJ2-5	ASSLRTGEETQY
TRBV30	TRBJ1-5	AWSVSGGTSQH